This T cell receptor (beta chain) was sequenced during a study of graft-versus-host responses after intestinal transplantation. Study in general: Tacrolimus and steroids were given for 2 to 3 years to all recipients after anti-thymocyte globulin induction. Regarding the study as a whole: Peak circulating GvH clone levels were associated with early post-transplant HvG declines. In patients with graft-donor T cell macrochimerism, allograft graft-versus-host to host-versus-graft clonal ratios were high.

Assay: immunoSEQ multiplex PCR; the TCRdb copy retains only in-frame clones and omits some. The table has about 31,000 clones, about 86% seen once. Trimming took 5 bases from V and 1 from J, leaving 8 bases between them. This CDR3 has 13 residues. Germline V gives CDR1 MDHEN, CDR2 SYDVKM. Details on this clone: Antigen: not known.

The origin of this receptor is a human donor who received an intestinal transplant. The V and J genes are TRBV28 and TRBJ1-2, with D hard to call. Source: unstimulated CD8+ T cells sorted from spleen or lymph node cells, taken before intestinal transplant. The CDR3 region is CASSQQYNYGYTF. CDR3 bases: TGTGCCAGCAGTCAACAGTATAACTATGGCTACACCTTC.